This entry features one TCR beta chain sequence. Some clones are missing from TCRdb's copy, which holds only in-frame ones; the method was immunoSEQ multiplex PCR. This table has roughly 150,000 clones, around four fifths appearing once. The source of the sample is a study of blood T cell repertoires in COVID-19. The CDR3 loop spans 14 amino acids. The germline V gene encodes CDR1 SGHTS and CDR2 YDEGEE. Trimming took off 1 base at V and 4 bases at J, with 11 bases between the two ends. The chain recombines TRBV5-8 with TRBJ1-2; a weak D match, TRBD1 (6 bases). Sequenced material: peripheral blood. This sequence originates from a woman of 80 years or more with COVID-19, enrolled during active disease. The CDR3 nucleotides are TGTGCCAGCAGCTTGATCAGGGGCACCTATGGCTACACCTTC. This sequence encodes CASSLIRGTYGYTF.